These 20 T cell receptor beta chains were all obtained from the same sample, sequenced in a study of T cells in Graves' hyperthyroidism and ophthalmopathy. Amplified regions were TCR beta CDR3 sequences from RNA transcripts. HTBI primers were employed in a first-round RT-PCR of the TCR CDR3. TCRdb re-called the multiplex PCR reads through MiXCR, storing one row per CDR3 protein. The sample lists roughly 800,000 distinct CDR3 sequences; about 38% were seen once. The sequenced material came from blood. These receptors were taken from a young man with Graves' hyperthyroidism.

This clonotype was detected ten times or more. V is TRBV10-3 and J is TRBJ1-1; a possible D gene is TRBD1 (5 bases). This CDR3 has 13 amino acids. Germline values: CDR1 ENHRY, CDR2 SYGVKD. V was pared by 3 bases and J by 3 bases, with 8 bases between. CDR3 DNA sequence: TGTGCCATCAGTGATCAAGGGGACACTGAAGCTTTCTTT. Residues: CAISDQGDTEAFF.

This chain joins TRBV7-9 and TRBJ2-7; 8 nucleotides align to TRBD2. V lost 4 bases and J lost 0; bases outside the gene matches: 11. This CDR3 is built from 17 residues. Germline V gene data show CDR1 as SEHNR and CDR2 as FQNEAQ (reference sequence). The CDR3 region is CASSSPLAGGSSYEQYF. The CDR3 DNA is TGTGCCAGCAGCTCACCCCTGGCGGGGGGAAGCTCCTACGAGCAGTACTTC.

The rearrangement uses TRBV10-2 and TRBJ1-2; no definite D call. Trimming pared 4 bases from V and 2 bases from J, leaving 14 bases between. From germline, CDR1 is WSHSY and CDR2 SAAADI. The CDR3 runs to 15 residues. The CDR3 loop reads CASSGRNEANYGYTF. CDR3 in DNA: TGCGCCAGCAGTGGCAGGAACGAGGCCAACTATGGCTACACCTTC.

This clonotype appeared a few times. This sequence joins TRBV7-8 and TRBJ2-5, with 12 bases lining up with TRBD2. This CDR3 is 18 amino acids long. V gave up 1 base and J gave up 5 bases; unmatched junction bases: 11. CDR1 SGHVS and CDR2 FQNEAQ come from the germline V gene. CDR3 sequence reads: CASSLVPPTSGSEETQYF. The CDR3 DNA is TGTGCCAGCAGCTTAGTTCCTCCGACTAGCGGGAGTGAGGAGACCCAGTACTTC.

The chain combines TRBV12-3 or TRBV12-4 with TRBJ1-2; no clear D. The CDR3 length is 13 residues. Trimming cost V 7 bases and J 8 bases, with 17 bases left between them. The CDR3 is CASTSTRVRGYTF. The CDR3 DNA reads TGTGCCAGCACCTCAACAAGGGTTCGAGGCTACACCTTC.

This clonotype was recorded many times. The V gene is TRBV10-1, the J gene TRBJ1-1; D might be TRBD1 (6 bases). There are 16 residues in the CDR3. V gave up 4 bases and J gave up 3 bases, with 18 bases separating them. From germline, CDR1 is WNHNN and CDR2 SYGVQD (reference sequence). CDR3 sequence: CASSVNNRVLDTEAFF. CDR3 nucleotide sequence: TGCGCCAGCAGTGTTAACAACAGGGTACTTGACACTGAAGCTTTCTTT.

In this sample, this clonotype turned up once. A much more abundant neighbour one base away suggests this may be a read error. This rearrangement joins TRBV15 to TRBJ2-7; possibly TRBD1 or TRBD2 for D (5 bases each). The V gene's germline CDR1 is LNHNV and CDR2 YYDKDF (reference sequence). This CDR3 comprises 15 residues. The CDR3 sequence: CAASRDGTTSYEQYF. CDR3 DNA sequence: TGTGCCGCCAGCAGAGATGGGACCACAAGTTACGAGCAGTACTTC.

This clonotype occurred a few times. The V gene is TRBV11-2, the J gene TRBJ2-7; D not resolved. Trimming took 0 bases from V and 1 from J, leaving 7 bases between them. The CDR3 sequence is 14 residues long. CDR1 and CDR2 (germline): SGHAT, FQNNGV. The CDR3 sequence is CASSLETPSYEQYF. CDR3 nucleotide sequence: TGTGCCAGCAGCTTAGAAACCCCATCCTACGAGCAGTACTTC.

The chain carries TRBV10-3 and TRBJ1-6, with D perhaps matching TRBD1 (5 bases). In germline, CDR1 is ENHRY, CDR2 SYGVKD. Between the trimmed V and J ends, which lost 3 bases and 10 bases, there was a span of 10 bases. This CDR3 region has 13 residues. The DNA of the CDR3 is TGTGCCATCAGTGATTGGGGGGACTCACCCCTCCACTTT. Its translation: CAISDWGDSPLHF.

This clonotype was counted at least ten times. CDR3 sequence (DNA): TGTGCCAGCAGCAGTGGCGTGGACCAGTACTTC. Translating it yields CASSSGVDQYF. V usage is TRBV5-4 and J usage is TRBJ2-5; no clear D gene. Germline lookup yields CDR1 SGHNT and CDR2 YYREEE (reference sequence). Trimming removed 4 bases from V and 10 bases from J, with 11 bases in between. The CDR3 is 11 amino acids.

This clonotype was found a few times. The J gene is TRBJ2-3, the V gene TRBV25-1; D is unclear. This CDR3 comprises 13 residues. Germline lookup yields CDR1 MGHDK and CDR2 SYGVNS. The V and J ends lost 6 bases and 6 bases respectively, with 13 bases between them. The CDR3 DNA reads as TGTGCCAGCAGCGGAGCAGGCGCCGATACGCAGTATTTT. Translating gives CASSGAGADTQYF.

The chain uses TRBV10-3 and TRBJ2-5, with 11 bases lining up with TRBD1. Germline CDR1 and CDR2: ENHRY and SYGVKD. The CDR3 covers 15 residues. V gave up 2 bases and J gave up 4 bases; unmatched junction bases: 3. CDR3: CAISEPGQGGETQYF. The CDR3 DNA sequence: TGTGCCATCAGTGAGCCGGGACAGGGGGGAGAGACCCAGTACTTC.

Many counts were recorded for this clonotype. The chain employs TRBV5-1 and TRBJ1-2; TRBD1 matches at 8 bases. Losses at the gene ends were 4 bases for V and 8 bases for J; bases not matched to a gene: 7. Germline V lookup: CDR1 SGHRS, CDR2 YFSETQ. CDR3 length equals 13 residues. CDR3 residues: CASSPGTGDGYTF. Here the CDR3 DNA reads TGCGCCAGCAGCCCCGGGACAGGCGACGGCTACACCTTC.

The sample holds one count of this clonotype. The rearrangement joins TRBV29-1 to TRBJ1-2, with 8 positions matching TRBD1. Per germline, CDR1 SQVTM and CDR2 ANQGSEA. CDR3 size: 14 residues. V was clipped by 6 bases and J by 4 bases; unmatched bases: 10. The CDR3 loop is CSVHRGEERYGYTF. The CDR3 nucleotides read TGCAGCGTACACAGGGGGGAAGAGCGCTATGGCTACACCTTC.

This clonotype has just a few counts. The chain recombines TRBV14 with TRBJ2-7; D unclear. The ends were cut back, 0 bases at V and 5 bases at J, with 17 bases in the middle. In germline, CDR1 is SGHDN, CDR2 FVKESK. The CDR3 covers 16 residues. The CDR3 loop reads CASSQEGGTGRHEQYF. Here the CDR3 DNA reads TGTGCCAGCAGCCAAGAGGGTGGCACCGGACGACACGAGCAGTACTTC.

This clonotype came up a few times. The V call is TRBV12-3 or TRBV12-4, the J call TRBJ1-5, with D maybe TRBD1 (5 bases). Between the trimmed V and J ends, which lost 6 bases and 5 bases, there was a span of 14 bases. There are 14 residues in the CDR3. This chain's CDR3 is CASSAGILDQPQHF. DNA for the CDR3: TGTGCCAGCAGCGCAGGGATTTTGGATCAGCCCCAGCATTTT.

The gene calls are TRBV29-1 and TRBJ2-2; D may be TRBD1 (5 bases). V gave up 4 bases and J gave up 3 bases, with 9 bases separating them. Germline V gives CDR1 SQVTM, CDR2 ANQGSEA. CDR3 length equals 13 residues. The chain's CDR3 is CSVGIGDTGELFF. The CDR3 DNA is TGCAGCGTTGGTATAGGGGACACCGGGGAGCTGTTTTTT.

For this clonotype: A much larger clone sits a single nucleotide away, making a read error possible. The chain combines TRBV6-1 with TRBJ2-7; 7 nucleotides align to TRBD2. Germline lookup yields CDR1 MNHNS and CDR2 SASEGT. The CDR3 has 14 residues. The CDR3 protein is CASSQGRDGYGQYF. Here the CDR3 DNA reads TGTGCCAGCAGCCAAGGGAGGGACGGCTACGGGCAGTACTTC.

Many counts were recorded for this clonotype. This chain links TRBV7-9 with TRBJ2-5; no clear D gene. Trimming stripped 2 bases from V and 4 bases from J, with 8 bases between. The CDR3 runs 13 residues. CDR1 is SEHNR and CDR2 is FQNEAQ in the germline V gene (reference sequence). Written as DNA, the CDR3 is TGTGCCAGCAGCTTACCCCCAGCAGAGACCCAGTACTTC. Its translation: CASSLPPAETQYF. The full variable domain, with the rest looked up from reference TRBV7-9 and TRBJ2-5, is DTGVSQNPRHKITKRGQNVTFRCDPISEHNRLYWYRQTLGQGPEFLTYFQNEAQLEKSRLLSDRFSAERPKGSFSTLEIQRTEQGDSAMYLCASSLPPAETQYFGPGTRLLVL.

This clonotype was found a few times. The chain links TRBV20-1 to TRBJ2-7; 10 bases match TRBD2. This CDR3 is 13 amino acids long. Germline-derived CDR1 and CDR2 are DFQATT and SNEGSKA (reference sequence). The J segment lost 2 bases and the V segment lost 5 bases, leaving 3 bases of the junction unmatched. The CDR3 sequence is CSAGTSVAYEQYF. For the CDR3, the DNA is TGCAGTGCTGGGACTAGCGTCGCCTACGAGCAGTACTTC.